This T cell receptor beta chain was obtained from a study of CD8 T cells in ankylosing spondylitis (dated by TCRdb to 2015 to 2018). In the study overall: To find TCR variants linked to disease, the study profiled T cell receptor beta repertoires in ankylosing spondylitis patients and healthy donors. Peripheral blood samples were taken, and synovial fluid was additionally collected from ankylosing spondylitis patients. In total, the full study cohort was made up of about 99 healthy donors and approximately 24 ankylosing spondylitis patients. What the research found in general, with its limitations: In peripheral blood, the disease-linked clones were found at relatively low frequencies and had a CD8+ phenotype. Some of the motif variants had been reported before in the synovial fluid and blood of reactive arthritis patients, a finding that suggests common disease-initiation mechanisms. Significant enrichment of the disease-linked clones was reported in matched synovial fluid samples from ankylosing spondylitis patients. Blood from ankylosing spondylitis patients appeared to be characterized by a TCR beta motif made up of seven or eight highly homologous amino acid variants.

TCRdb records Illumina HiSeq 2500 as the sequencer. TCR beta libraries were prepared by quantitative 5'-RACE with molecular barcodes. Per the authors' processing: Disease-linked TCR variants were identified with a new computational method built on a probabilistic model of VDJ rearrangement. The public sequencing data were trimmed at Q25 with fastp and processed into clonotypes with MiXCR by TCRdb, which kept only in-frame beta chains. Each entry merges the rows of one CDR3 protein and shows their most common DNA and genes. The V and J calls shown here were made by TCRdb, not taken from the authors' results. For this sample there are 200,000 or so distinct CDR3 sequences; about 18% appear just once. Around 4.5% of the sample belongs to the ten largest clones. Sequences DFQATT (CDR1) and SNEGSKA (CDR2) are obtained from the germline V gene (reference sequence). The CDR3 runs 12 amino acids, cysteine and phenylalanine included. Kept here is only the CDR3 DNA, which spans 36 bases and is read in frame from base 1.

This clonotype was observed at least ten times. What antigen it recognizes has not been identified. Within one base of it there is no much larger clone, and no base qualities were kept. Specimen: blood, either unsorted or a sorted T cell fraction (not recorded which). In this chain, TRBV20-1 is recombined with TRBJ2-1; 7 bases in between match TRBD2. The sequence was collected from a male donor aged 5-29 years with ankylosing spondylitis or in good health (not recorded which). Donor details come from another sample of the same person, matched by shared clones. Here is the DNA: TGCGGTTGGATAGCGGGTTTGAATGAGCAGTTCTTC. The encoded protein is CGWIAGLNEQFF.